The clone carrying this TCR beta chain appeared a few times. The target antigen is unknown. This specimen comes from a study of post-analysis software for immune sequencing data. Study-level information: Included among the disease courses, which were recorded for the cohort, were relapsing-remitting, secondary progressive and progressive-relapsing multiple sclerosis. Study-level points and caveats: Roughly 5 TRBV segments, TRBV5-6, TRBV5-1 and TRBV20-1 among them, were found more frequent in patients than controls. There was significantly lower normalized Chao1 diversity in multiple sclerosis patients than in controls.

TCR beta cDNA libraries included unique molecular identifiers. Once roughly 0.9 to 11 million T cells were used, 400,000 to 550,000 cDNA molecules resulted. MiXCR, applied by TCRdb to the PCR reads, yields one record per CDR3 protein. The sample includes roughly 600,000 distinct CDR3 sequences, roughly two fifths of them seen just once. After removal of 5 bases from V and 4 bases from J, the junction contained 6 bases not matched to a gene. The CDR3 consists of 14 residues. Material: blood. The TCR comes from a girl aged 5 to 17 with multiple sclerosis. The chain joins TRBV12-3 or TRBV12-4 to TRBJ1-2; 8 bases map to TRBD1. The CDR3 here is CASSVTGGGYGYTF. The CDR3 coding sequence is TGTGCCAGCAGTGTAACAGGGGGAGGCTATGGCTACACCTTC.